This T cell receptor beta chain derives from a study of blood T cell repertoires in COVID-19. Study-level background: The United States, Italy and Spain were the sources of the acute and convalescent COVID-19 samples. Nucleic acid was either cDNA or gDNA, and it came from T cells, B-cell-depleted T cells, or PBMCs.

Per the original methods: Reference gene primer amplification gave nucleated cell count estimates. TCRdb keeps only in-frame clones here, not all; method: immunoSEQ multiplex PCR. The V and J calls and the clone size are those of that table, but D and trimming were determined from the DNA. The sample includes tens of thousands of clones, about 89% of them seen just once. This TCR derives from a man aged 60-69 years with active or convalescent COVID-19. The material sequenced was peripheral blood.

CDR3 loop: CASSSGGSGANQETQYF. The CDR3 nucleotides read TGTGCCAGCAGTTCCGGCGGTAGCGGGGCCAATCAAGAGACCCAGTACTTC. The chain employs TRBV6-2 or TRBV6-3 and TRBJ2-5; 8 positions match TRBD2. This CDR3 comprises 17 residues. In germline, CDR1 is MNHEY, CDR2 SVGEGT. Losses at the gene ends were 4 bases for V and 2 bases for J; bases not matched to a gene: 12.